Following are 30 T cell receptor beta chains from one sample sequenced in a study of cytomegalovirus exposure and HLA in healthy donors. The PCR made use of 60 Vbeta and 13 Jbeta primers. Profiling relied on immunoSEQ multiplex PCR, and the TCRdb table lists in-frame clones only, not all of them. The data contain about 130,000 clones, over 65% of them singletons. The sequenced material came from PBMCs. The receptors shown here come from a man aged 45-65 years in good health and CMV-seronegative.

V gene TRBV9 combines with J gene TRBJ2-2; 11 nucleotides align to TRBD1. The J segment lost 6 bases and the V segment lost 0 bases, leaving 4 bases of the junction unmatched. Germline V lookup: CDR1 SGDLS, CDR2 YYNGEE. CDR3 length: 16 amino acids. This CDR3 reads CASSVDPGQGAGELFF. The CDR3 region has the DNA TGTGCCAGCAGCGTAGACCCGGGACAGGGGGCCGGGGAGCTGTTTTTT.

This chain connects TRBV5-1 to TRBJ2-1, with 7 bases that match TRBD2. The CDR3 is 17 amino acids. The ends lost 0 bases at V and 4 bases at J; junction bases unmatched: 10. Germline V gene lookup returns CDR1 SGHRS and CDR2 YFSETQ. In DNA, the CDR3 is TGCGCCAGCAGCTTGGCCGGGACCCCCGGGGGGTACAATGAGCAGTTCTTC. Its translation is CASSLAGTPGGYNEQFF.

The chain joins TRBV29-1 to TRBJ2-5; the match to TRBD2 covers 7 bases. The CDR3 is 13 residues long. The V segment lost 6 bases and the J segment 5 bases; nucleotides outside the gene matches: 9. Germline lookup yields CDR1 SQVTM and CDR2 ANQGSEA. This chain's CDR3 is CSVLSGLGETQYF. CDR3 bases: TGCAGCGTCCTTAGCGGGTTAGGGGAGACCCAGTACTTC.

This chain links TRBV29-1 with TRBJ1-1, with D perhaps matching TRBD1 (5 bases). The germline V gene has CDR1 SQVTM and CDR2 ANQGSEA. Trimming stripped 8 bases from V and 7 bases from J, with 20 bases between. This CDR3 has 13 amino acids. DNA of the CDR3: TGCAGCTTGGAACCCCTGGGGGGTTTTGAAGCTTTCTTT. Translating gives CSLEPLGGFEAFF.

The chain has TRBV10-2 and TRBJ1-5, with 9 bases lining up with TRBD1. The DNA end lines up better with TRBJ2-3; the J call may be wrong. This CDR3 has 14 amino acids. Germline V gives CDR1 WSHSY, CDR2 SAAADI. The CDR3 nucleotides read TGCGCCAGCAGTAAGGGACAGGGCGTTCAGCCCCAGTATTTT. Translating gives CASSKGQGVQPQYF.

The rearrangement links TRBV29-1 to TRBJ1-5; TRBD1 agrees at 7 bases. The length of the CDR3 is 14 residues. Losses at the gene ends were 5 bases for V and 2 bases for J; bases not matched to a gene: 6. The germline V gene has CDR1 SQVTM and CDR2 ANQGSEA. CDR3 loop: CSVSTGVGNQPQHF. The CDR3 DNA reads as TGCAGCGTTAGCACAGGGGTTGGCAATCAGCCCCAGCATTTT.

This clone was found a few times. The chain is built from TRBV5-8 and TRBJ1-1; a possible D gene is TRBD1 (6 bases). Trimming pared 2 bases from V and 1 base from J, leaving 15 bases between. The germline V gene encodes CDR1 SGHTS and CDR2 YDEGEE. The CDR3 spans 16 residues. The DNA of the CDR3 is TGTGCCAGCAGCTTTTTCGGGGGGCGCGAGAACACTGAAGCTTTCTTT. Residues: CASSFFGGRENTEAFF.

The chain couples TRBV19 to TRBJ2-7; 10 bases map to TRBD1. The germline V gene has CDR1 LNHDA and CDR2 SQIVND (reference sequence). V lost 4 bases to trimming and J lost 7 bases; unmatched junction nucleotides: 4. The CDR3 runs 13 residues. CDR3 protein: CASSKDRGGEQYF. CDR3 in DNA: TGTGCCAGTAGTAAGGACAGGGGGGGAGAGCAGTACTTC.

The J gene is TRBJ2-1, the V gene TRBV11-2; 8 bases align to TRBD2. This CDR3 spans 17 amino acids. V lost 4 bases, J lost 4 bases, and 12 bases stayed unmatched. CDR1 and CDR2 from the germline V gene are SGHAT and FQNNGV. The CDR3 DNA sequence: TGTGCCAGCAGCTCGGGGCTCGGCGGGAGGATATACAATGAGCAGTTCTTC. This sequence encodes CASSSGLGGRIYNEQFF.

The chain recombines TRBV5-1 with TRBJ2-3; 7 nucleotides line up with TRBD2. This CDR3 spans 14 amino acids. CDR1 is SGHRS and CDR2 is YFSETQ in the germline V gene. The V segment lost 6 bases and the J segment 0 bases; nucleotides outside the gene matches: 4. CDR3 in DNA: TGCGCCAGCAACGAGCGGGGAAGCACAGATACGCAGTATTTT. Residues: CASNERGSTDTQYF.

This sequence joins TRBV28 and TRBJ2-7, with 8 bases that match TRBD1. The CDR3 length is 14 residues. Trimming at V came to 5 bases and at J to 4 bases, leaving 7 bases not matched to a gene. CDR1 MDHEN and CDR2 SYDVKM come from the germline V gene. DNA of the CDR3: TGTGCCAGCAGTCCATGGACAGGGCCGTACGAGCAGTACTTC. Its translation is CASSPWTGPYEQYF.

The chain uses TRBV28 and TRBJ1-5; tentatively, D is TRBD1 (5 bases). Trimming took off 6 bases at V and 5 bases at J, with 14 bases between the two ends. The CDR3 has 14 amino acids. Germline assignment: CDR1 MDHEN and CDR2 SYDVKM. CDR3 in amino acids: CASRAGQGDQPQHF. The DNA of the CDR3 is TGTGCCAGCAGAGCTGGGCAGGGCGATCAGCCCCAGCATTTT.

This clone was seen a single time. The rearrangement joins TRBV7-9 to TRBJ2-3, with 9 bases fitting TRBD2. The CDR3 sequence is 19 residues long. Germline lookup yields CDR1 SEHNR and CDR2 FQNEAQ (reference sequence). With 6 bases clipped from V and 0 bases from J, the junction kept 16 bases outside the gene matches. The CDR3 region has the DNA TGTGCCAGCAGAGGGGACTTTGGAAGGACTAGCGATAGCACAGATACGCAGTATTTT. Protein sequence: CASRGDFGRTSDSTDTQYF.

J is TRBJ2-5 and V is TRBV28; a possible D gene is TRBD1 (6 bases). The CDR3 has 16 residues. The V end lost 3 bases, the J end lost 1 base, and 15 bases lay between the germline ends. Germline V gives CDR1 MDHEN, CDR2 SYDVKM. CDR3 region: CASSLSLGQIQETQYF. As DNA, the CDR3 is TGTGCCAGCAGTTTGTCTCTAGGACAGATCCAAGAGACCCAGTACTTC. Together with reference TRBV28 and TRBJ2-5, the CDR3 gives the full variable domain: DVKVTQSSRYLVKRTGEKVFLECVQDMDHENMFWYRQDPGLGLRLIYFSYDVKMKEKGDIPEGYSVSREKKERFSLILESASTNQTSMYLCASSLSLGQIQETQYFGPGTRLLVL.

The V and J genes are TRBV7-2 and TRBJ2-5; D is uncertain. CDR3 length: 16 residues. V dropped 0 bases and J dropped 5 bases, with 16 bases sitting between them. The germline CDR1 and CDR2 sequences are SGHTA and FQGNSA. The CDR3 DNA reads as TGTGCCAGCAGCTTAGCGGGCAACCCGTTTTCGGAGACCCAGTACTTC. Residues: CASSLAGNPFSETQYF.

The V gene is TRBV18, the J gene TRBJ2-3; no clear D gene. The CDR3 runs 15 residues. V was cut by 0 bases and J by 1 base, with 8 bases left in between. CDR1 and CDR2 (germline): KGHSH, LQKENI. The CDR3 is CASSPPTVRTDTQYF. The CDR3 bases are TGTGCCAGCTCACCACCTACAGTACGCACAGATACGCAGTATTTT.

The chain combines TRBV5-1 with TRBJ2-5; 9 positions agree with TRBD2. The CDR3 covers 17 residues. The junction had 11 bases not matched to a gene; V was cut back by 1 base and J by 4 bases. CDR1 is SGHRS, CDR2 YFSETQ, per germline. The CDR3 DNA sequence: TGCGCCAGCAGCTTGCGGGCAAGCGGGAGGCGGGGAGAGACCCAGTACTTC. Translation: CASSLRASGRRGETQYF.

This chain joins TRBV19 and TRBJ1-1, with no clear D. The V end lost 6 bases, the J end lost 3 bases, and 5 bases lay between the germline ends. Germline V gives CDR1 LNHDA, CDR2 SQIVND (reference sequence). This CDR3 is 11 amino acids long. The CDR3 region is CASREDTEAFF. The CDR3 nucleotides are TGTGCCAGTAGGGAGGACACTGAAGCTTTCTTT. Full variable domain (rest looked up from reference TRBV19 and TRBJ1-1): DGGITQSPKYLFRKEGQNVTLSCEQNLNHDAMYWYRQDPGQGLRLIYYSQIVNDFQKGDIAEGYSVSREKKESFPLTVTSAQKNPTAFYLCASREDTEAFFGQGTRLTVV.

V gene TRBV27 combines with J gene TRBJ2-1, with D maybe TRBD2 (6 bases). This CDR3 has 17 amino acids. Germline CDR1 and CDR2: MNHEY and SMNVEV (reference sequence). Trimming shortened V by 7 bases and J by 0 bases, and 19 bases separated the two germline ends. CDR3 DNA sequence: TGTGCCAGCACCCCGGCGGGACCTCCCTACTCCTACAATGAGCAGTTCTTC. It codes for CASTPAGPPYSYNEQFF.

The V and J genes are TRBV11-2 and TRBJ2-5; D is undetermined. Germline CDR1 SGHAT, CDR2 FQNNGV. Trimming took off 2 bases at V and 2 bases at J, with 12 bases between the two ends. There are 15 residues in the CDR3. The CDR3, as DNA: TGTGCCAGCAGCTTAACCTGGGCCGCACAAGAGACCCAGTACTTC. It encodes CASSLTWAAQETQYF.

The V call is TRBV7-8, the J call TRBJ1-1; no firm D call. The CDR3 is made up of 16 amino acids. Germline V gene lookup returns CDR1 SGHVS and CDR2 FQNEAQ. Trimming removed 2 bases at V and 1 base at J, with 14 bases between. Written as DNA, the CDR3 is TGTGCCAGCAGCTTATATGTGAGTAGAGCGAACACTGAAGCTTTCTTT. Amino acid sequence: CASSLYVSRANTEAFF. The full variable domain, its missing parts supplied by reference TRBV7-8 and TRBJ1-1, is GAGVSQSPRYKVAKRGQDVALRCDPISGHVSLFWYQQALGQGPEFLTYFQNEAQLDKSGLPSDRFFAERPEGSVSTLKIQRTQQEDSAVYLCASSLYVSRANTEAFFGQGTRLTVV.

This clone was recorded only once. The chain links TRBV13 to TRBJ2-7; D perhaps matches TRBD1 (5 bases). CDR1 PRHDT and CDR2 FYEKMQ come from the germline V gene (reference sequence). CDR3 length: 15 residues. V lost 7 bases and J lost 5, with 21 bases in between. The CDR3 reads CASNAREGQGNEQYF. CDR3 nucleotide sequence: TGTGCCAGCAATGCCAGGGAAGGACAAGGGAACGAGCAGTACTTC.

This CDR3 is CASSPIGETQYF. CDR3 coding DNA: TGTGCCAGCAGTCCTATCGGGGAGACCCAGTACTTC. V usage is TRBV25-1 and J usage is TRBJ2-5, with no clear D. The V and J ends lost 5 bases and 5 bases respectively, with 9 bases between them. Germline V gene lookup returns CDR1 MGHDK and CDR2 SYGVNS. The CDR3 runs to 12 residues.

The chain combines TRBV6-5 with TRBJ1-5, with D hard to call. The CDR3 has 13 residues. V was shortened by 0 bases and J by 6 bases, with 6 bases between the two germline ends. CDR1 is MNHEY, CDR2 SVGAGI, per germline. In DNA, the CDR3 is TGTGCCAGCAGTTACTCAGCCGGTCAGCCCCAGCATTTT. Translation: CASSYSAGQPQHF.

A single count supports this clone. The V gene is TRBV1, the J gene TRBJ2-7; the DNA was not used to check the table's D call, TRBD1. TRBV1 is a pseudogene segment. This CDR3 contains 13 residues. DNA of the CDR3: TGCACCAGCATCGGACATGCCCCCCTCGAGCAGTACTTC. It specifies CTSIGHAPLEQYF.

The sample holds a few counts of this clone. The chain employs TRBV27 and TRBJ2-5; maybe TRBD2 (5 bases). The CDR3 covers 14 residues. Germline CDR1 is MNHEY and CDR2 is SMNVEV (reference sequence). The V end lost 5 bases, the J end lost 2 bases, and 12 bases lay between the germline ends. The CDR3 coding sequence is TGTGCCAGCAGTGCTCCAGGACTTCAAGAGACCCAGTACTTC. This sequence encodes CASSAPGLQETQYF.

The sample holds one count of this clone. The rearrangement joins TRBV19 to TRBJ1-1, with D possibly matching TRBD1 (5 bases). CDR3 length: 14 amino acids. V was cut by 7 bases and J by 0 bases, with 12 bases left in between. Per germline, CDR1 LNHDA and CDR2 SQIVND (reference sequence). Written as DNA, the CDR3 is TGTGCCAGTAACCCAGGGTTCGTGAACACTGAAGCTTTCTTT. Protein: CASNPGFVNTEAFF. Looking up the rest from reference TRBV19 and TRBJ1-1 gives the full variable domain: DGGITQSPKYLFRKEGQNVTLSCEQNLNHDAMYWYRQDPGQGLRLIYYSQIVNDFQKGDIAEGYSVSREKKESFPLTVTSAQKNPTAFYLCASNPGFVNTEAFFGQGTRLTVV.

The chain links TRBV29-1 to TRBJ1-5, with TRBD1 matching 7 bases. After removal of 6 bases from V and 1 base from J, the junction contained 3 bases not matched to a gene. This CDR3 is 13 amino acids long. Germline V lookup: CDR1 SQVTM, CDR2 ANQGSEA. The CDR3 DNA reads as TGCAGCGTGGCACAGGGGAGCAATCAGCCCCAGCATTTT. This encodes CSVAQGSNQPQHF.

Regarding this clone: The junction departs from germline at one end; a sequencing error may be responsible. The chain combines TRBV7-7 with TRBJ2-5; D not resolved. Germline values: CDR1 SSHAT, CDR2 FNYEAQ (reference sequence). The CDR3 is made up of 14 amino acids. The CDR3 spells CASSPRSVSETQYF. Written as DNA, the CDR3 is TGTGCTAGCAGCCCGCGAAGCGTCTCGGAGACCCAGTACTTC.

The chain links TRBV2 to TRBJ1-1; D is perhaps TRBD1 (5 bases). Germline CDR1 SNHLY, CDR2 FYNNEI. This CDR3 is built from 14 residues. With 5 bases removed from V and 7 bases from J, the gap between germline ends came to 17 bases. The CDR3 reads CASSFEAWGDEAFF. For the CDR3, the DNA is TGTGCCAGCAGTTTCGAGGCATGGGGGGATGAAGCTTTCTTT.